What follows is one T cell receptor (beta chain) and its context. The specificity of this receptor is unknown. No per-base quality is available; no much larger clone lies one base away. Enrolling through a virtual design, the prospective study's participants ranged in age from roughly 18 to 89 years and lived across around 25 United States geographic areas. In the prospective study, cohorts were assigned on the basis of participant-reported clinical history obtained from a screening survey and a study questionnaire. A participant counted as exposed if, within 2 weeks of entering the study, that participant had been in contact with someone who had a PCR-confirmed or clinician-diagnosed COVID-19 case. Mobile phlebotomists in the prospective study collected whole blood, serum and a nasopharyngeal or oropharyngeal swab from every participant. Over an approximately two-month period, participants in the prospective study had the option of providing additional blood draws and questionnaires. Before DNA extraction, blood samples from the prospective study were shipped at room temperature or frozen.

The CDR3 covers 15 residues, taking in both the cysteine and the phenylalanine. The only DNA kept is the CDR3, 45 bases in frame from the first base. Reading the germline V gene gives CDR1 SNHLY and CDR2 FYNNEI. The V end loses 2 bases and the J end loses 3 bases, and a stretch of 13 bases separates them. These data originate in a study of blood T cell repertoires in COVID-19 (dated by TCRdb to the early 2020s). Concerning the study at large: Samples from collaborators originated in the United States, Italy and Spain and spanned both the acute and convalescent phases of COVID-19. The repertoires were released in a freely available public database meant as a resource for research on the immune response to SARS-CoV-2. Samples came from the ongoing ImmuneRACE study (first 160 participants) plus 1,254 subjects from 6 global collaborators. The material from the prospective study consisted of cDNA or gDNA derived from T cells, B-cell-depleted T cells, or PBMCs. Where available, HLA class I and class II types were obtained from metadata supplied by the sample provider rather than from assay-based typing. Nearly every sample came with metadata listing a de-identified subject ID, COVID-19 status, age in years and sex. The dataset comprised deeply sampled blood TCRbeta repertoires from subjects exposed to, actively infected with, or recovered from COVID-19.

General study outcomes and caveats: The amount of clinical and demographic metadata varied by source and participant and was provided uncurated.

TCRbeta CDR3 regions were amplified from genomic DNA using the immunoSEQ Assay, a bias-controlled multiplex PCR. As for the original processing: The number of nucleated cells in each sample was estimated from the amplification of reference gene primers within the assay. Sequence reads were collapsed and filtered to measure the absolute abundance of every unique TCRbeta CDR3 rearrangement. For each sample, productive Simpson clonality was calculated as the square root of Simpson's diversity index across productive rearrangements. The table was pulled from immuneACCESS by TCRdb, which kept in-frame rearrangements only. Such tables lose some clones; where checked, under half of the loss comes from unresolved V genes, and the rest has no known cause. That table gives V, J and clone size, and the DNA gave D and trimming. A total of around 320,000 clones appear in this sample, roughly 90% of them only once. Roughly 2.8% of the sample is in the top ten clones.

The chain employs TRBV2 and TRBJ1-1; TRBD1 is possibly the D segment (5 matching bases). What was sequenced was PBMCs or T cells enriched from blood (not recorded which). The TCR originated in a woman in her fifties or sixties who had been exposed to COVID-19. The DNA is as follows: TGTGCCAGCAGTGAATCAGCTCGGGGGGACACTGAAGCTTTCTTT. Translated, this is CASSESARGDTEAFF.